This TCR beta chain was sequenced for a study of T cell responses to AZD1222 COVID-19 vaccine. Points from the study as a whole: Clonal diversity may have been underestimated in mostly white British donors. Spike-specific TCR breadth and depth rose after two AZD1222 doses. Only a handful of AZD1222 recipients, several in all, had baseline seropositivity.

Deletions cut 8 bases from V and 7 bases from J, with 14 bases between. The germline CDR1 and CDR2 sequences are MNHEY and SVGAGI. This CDR3 comprises 13 residues. Assay: immunoSEQ multiplex PCR; the TCRdb copy retains only in-frame clones and omits some. The repertoire holds roughly 80,000 clones, approximately 90% seen once, with roughly 4.8% in the top ten. Notes on this clone: Its specificity is not known.

This sequence joins TRBV6-5 and TRBJ2-2; D remains unclear. The clonotype originates from an adult in good health. The specimen was peripheral blood, collected on day 0 of MenACWY control vaccination. The chain's CDR3 is CASLARLYGELFF. The DNA for the CDR3 is TGTGCCAGCTTGGCGAGGCTGTACGGGGAGCTGTTTTTT.